The present T cell receptor beta chain was sequenced within a study of blood T cell repertoires in COVID-19. Study information: Acute and convalescent COVID-19 samples came from the United States, Italy and Spain. The cDNA or gDNA used as material had been derived from T cells, B-cell-depleted T cells, or PBMCs.

Data came from immunoSEQ multiplex PCR; TCRdb stores just in-frame clones and leaves some out. The sample has around 150,000 clones; approximately 86% are singletons. This clone was recorded once. The V gene's germline CDR1 is SGHNT and CDR2 YYREEE (reference sequence). Trimming at V came to 2 bases and at J to 5 bases, leaving 3 bases not matched to a gene. The CDR3 runs to 15 residues. The receptor comes from a woman aged 55-69 years with active or convalescent COVID-19. The chain couples TRBV5-4 to TRBJ2-2; TRBD1 matches 10 bases. The source material was peripheral blood. CDR3: CASSFRTGGTGELFF. In nucleotides, the CDR3 is TGTGCCAGCAGCTTTCGGACAGGGGGGACCGGGGAGCTGTTTTTT.